The 22 T cell receptor beta chains in this list originate from one sample, sequenced in a study of tumor-infiltrating lymphocytes in localized non-small cell lung cancer. The table came from immunoSEQ multiplex PCR; TCRdb's copy has only in-frame clones and leaves some out. Of 10,000 to 15,000 clones in the sample, 75% to 90% were seen once. The sample was uninvolved lung tissue not adjacent to the tumor. The receptors stem from a human donor with non-small cell lung cancer.

The chain uses TRBV5-1 and TRBJ2-7; 13 nucleotides agree with TRBD2. The CDR3 spans 17 residues. Germline loops: CDR1 SGHRS, CDR2 YFSETQ. The V segment lost 3 bases and the J segment 0 bases; nucleotides outside the gene matches: 6. The CDR3 protein is CASSWTSGGEYSYEQYF. CDR3 nucleotides: TGCGCCAGCAGCTGGACTAGCGGGGGTGAATACTCCTACGAGCAGTACTTC.

The rearrangement uses TRBV4-1 and TRBJ1-4, with 7 bases matching TRBD1. This CDR3 spans 17 amino acids. With V trimmed by 4 bases and J by 3 bases, 11 bases remained unmatched. Germline CDR1 reads MGHRA; CDR2 reads YSYEKL. The CDR3 protein is CASSRAPPGQPNEKLFF. The CDR3 bases are TGCGCCAGCAGCCGAGCCCCCCCGGGACAGCCTAATGAAAAACTGTTTTTT.

V usage is TRBV30 and J usage is TRBJ1-1; 8 bases line up with TRBD1. Germline assignment: CDR1 GTSNPN and CDR2 SVGIG (reference sequence). V lost 5 bases and J lost 5; bases outside the gene matches: 4. This CDR3 is 12 amino acids long. Written as DNA, the CDR3 is TGTGCCTGGGACAGGGGAGGAACTGAAGCTTTCTTT. This gives the protein CAWDRGGTEAFF. Full variable domain (missing parts from reference TRBV30 and TRBJ1-1): SQTIHQWPATLVQPVGSPLSLECTVEGTSNPNLYWYRQAAGRGLQLLFYSVGIGQISSEVPQNLSASRPQDRQFILSSKKLLLSDSGFYLCAWDRGGTEAFFGQGTRLTVV.

The chain carries TRBV29-1 and TRBJ2-7; TRBD1 matches 7 bases. Germline loops: CDR1 SQVTM, CDR2 ANQGSEA. The CDR3 runs 12 residues. After removal of 4 bases from V and 3 bases from J, the junction contained 3 bases not matched to a gene. The CDR3 coding sequence is TGCAGCGTTGTGGGACAGAACTACGAGCAGTACTTC. Its protein is CSVVGQNYEQYF.

This chain connects TRBV23-1 to TRBJ2-7; D gene ambiguous. TRBV23-1 is flagged as an ORF with uncertain function. The V end was cut by 3 bases, the J end by 4 bases, with 10 bases between. The CDR3 contains 13 residues. The CDR3 loop is CASSQGPVYEQYF. The CDR3 coding sequence is TGCGCCAGCAGTCAGGGCCCGGTATACGAGCAGTACTTC.

The CDR3 bases are TGTGCCTGGAGCACACCGGGGACAGCGATGACCCAGTACTTC. Protein product: CAWSTPGTAMTQYF. The chain recombines TRBV30 with TRBJ2-5; 7 bases are a match to TRBD1. The CDR3 extends over 14 amino acids. From germline, CDR1 is GTSNPN and CDR2 SVGIG (reference sequence). The trim removed 3 bases at V and 7 bases at J, leaving 11 bases unmatched.

The chain combines TRBV21-1 with TRBJ2-7; TRBD1 is the table's D call and was not checked against the DNA. TRBV21-1 is a pseudogene. This CDR3 has 19 amino acids. The CDR3 sequence: CASSNKNLSERVGGWEQYF. As DNA, the CDR3 is TGTGCCAGCAGTAATAAGAATCTTTCAGAAAGGGTAGGGGGCTGGGAGCAGTACTTC.

This chain joins TRBV10-2 and TRBJ2-5, with D perhaps TRBD2 (7 bases). Trimming shortened V by 7 bases and J by 2 bases, and 11 bases separated the two germline ends. The length of the CDR3 is 13 residues. Germline V gives CDR1 WSHSY, CDR2 SAAADI. The CDR3 sequence is CASTRGGQETQYF. As DNA, the CDR3 is TGCGCCAGCACTAGGGGGGGACAAGAGACCCAGTACTTC.

Only one count was recorded for this clone. This sequence joins TRBV27 and TRBJ2-7; 8 bases are shared with TRBD2. This CDR3 comprises 15 residues. Germline lookup yields CDR1 MNHEY and CDR2 SMNVEV (reference sequence). With 2 bases clipped from V and 4 bases from J, the junction kept 7 bases outside the gene matches. The CDR3 here is CASSLRSGSTYEQYF. Written as DNA, the CDR3 is TGTGCCAGCAGTTTAAGAAGCGGGAGTACGTACGAGCAGTACTTC.

Here the CDR3 reads CASSTTTRDSYEQYF. CDR3 bases: TGTGCCAGCAGCACGACAACCCGAGACTCCTACGAGCAGTACTTC. The chain couples TRBV27 to TRBJ2-7; D remains ambiguous. Trimming shortened V by 6 bases and J by 0 bases, and 15 bases separated the two germline ends. The CDR3 has 15 residues. Germline V lookup: CDR1 MNHEY, CDR2 SMNVEV (reference sequence).

The gene calls are TRBV30 and TRBJ2-1, with D possibly being TRBD2 (6 bases). The CDR3 length is 14 residues. Between the trimmed V and J ends, which lost 4 bases and 8 bases, there was a span of 18 bases. Germline CDR1 and CDR2: GTSNPN and SVGIG (reference sequence). The CDR3 DNA reads as TGTGCCTGGAACAACCCGGGACTTTTTGATGAGCAGTTCTTC. Protein product: CAWNNPGLFDEQFF. The whole variable domain, filled in from reference TRBV30 and TRBJ2-1, reads SQTIHQWPATLVQPVGSPLSLECTVEGTSNPNLYWYRQAAGRGLQLLFYSVGIGQISSEVPQNLSASRPQDRQFILSSKKLLLSDSGFYLCAWNNPGLFDEQFFGPGTRLTVL.

The rearrangement links TRBV28 to TRBJ2-5; 10 positions match TRBD1. The CDR3 is made up of 15 amino acids. The V segment lost 4 bases and the J segment 1 base; nucleotides outside the gene matches: 3. CDR1 and CDR2 from the germline V gene are MDHEN and SYDVKM. This chain's CDR3 is CASSYGQGGQETQYF. The CDR3 DNA reads as TGTGCCAGCAGTTACGGACAGGGGGGCCAAGAGACCCAGTACTTC.

This chain joins TRBV10-1 and TRBJ2-3; tentative D call: TRBD2 (5 bases). Germline CDR1 is WNHNN and CDR2 is SYGVQD (reference sequence). The length of the CDR3 is 13 residues. V lost 2 bases and J 4 bases, leaving 7 bases between the germline ends. Written as DNA, the CDR3 is TGCGCCAGCAGTGAGGCCGGGGCAGATACGCAGTATTTT. It specifies CASSEAGADTQYF.

The CDR3: CASRQPGQGPYEQYF. The CDR3 DNA reads as TGTGCCAGCAGACAACCGGGACAGGGGCCCTACGAGCAGTACTTC. J is TRBJ2-7 and V is TRBV7-8; TRBD1 matches 10 bases. CDR3 size: 15 residues. Germline V gives CDR1 SGHVS, CDR2 FQNEAQ. Trimming removed 6 bases from V and 2 bases from J; junction bases left unmatched: 7.

The V gene is TRBV14, the J gene TRBJ2-1, with 10 bases identical to TRBD2. With V trimmed by 1 base and J by 5 bases, 5 bases remained unmatched. CDR1 is SGHDN and CDR2 is FVKESK in the germline V gene. The CDR3 is 16 residues long. The CDR3: CASSQAGLATNNEQFF. Here the CDR3 DNA reads TGTGCCAGCAGCCAAGCGGGACTAGCGACCAACAATGAGCAGTTCTTC.

This sequence joins TRBV9 and TRBJ2-3, with D tentatively TRBD1 or TRBD2 (5 bases each). The CDR3 sequence is 14 residues long. Per the germline V gene, CDR1 is SGDLS and CDR2 is YYNGEE. Trimming cost V 4 bases and J 5 bases, with 14 bases left between them. This CDR3 is CASSIGTPRDTQYF. In DNA form, the CDR3 reads TGTGCCAGCAGCATCGGGACCCCCCGAGATACGCAGTATTTT.

The table lists this clone with a count of one. The chain is built from TRBV28 and TRBJ1-3, with TRBD1 as a possible D gene (6 bases). CDR1 and CDR2 from the germline V gene are MDHEN and SYDVKM. The CDR3 runs to 16 residues. V was clipped by 5 bases and J by 0 bases, with 14 bases between them. The CDR3 bases are TGTGCCAGCAGTCTCCCTGGACAGAACTCTGGAAACACCATATATTTT. It encodes CASSLPGQNSGNTIYF.

The rearrangement uses TRBV28 and TRBJ1-4; D may be TRBD1 (6 bases). V shed 7 bases and J shed 3 bases, with 15 bases lying between them. CDR1 is MDHEN, CDR2 SYDVKM, per germline. This CDR3 has 15 residues. This CDR3 reads CASKGGGLANEKLFF. The CDR3 coding sequence is TGTGCCAGCAAAGGGGGGGGCTTGGCTAATGAAAAACTGTTTTTT.

The CDR3 nucleotides are TGCGCCAGCAGCCAAGCGGACAGGGGCCGAGAGACCCAGTACTTC. Translating it yields CASSQADRGRETQYF. This chain joins TRBV4-1 and TRBJ2-5; 9 nucleotides align to TRBD1. V lost 1 base to trimming and J lost 4 bases; unmatched junction nucleotides: 4. Germline values: CDR1 MGHRA, CDR2 YSYEKL. CDR3 size: 15 residues.

This chain joins TRBV6-5 and TRBJ1-2, with 7 positions matching TRBD1. The junction had 6 bases not matched to a gene; V was cut back by 0 bases and J by 8 bases. The CDR3 runs 14 residues. Germline CDR1 is MNHEY and CDR2 is SVGAGI. The CDR3 protein is CASSYSRGQQGYTF. The CDR3 nucleotides read TGTGCCAGCAGTTACTCGAGGGGACAGCAGGGCTACACCTTC.

The chain links TRBV6-6 to TRBJ1-2; perhaps TRBD1 as D (6 bases). This CDR3 contains 13 residues. V lost 5 bases, J lost 6 bases, and 13 bases lay in between. CDR1 is MNHNY and CDR2 is SVGAGI in the germline V gene (reference sequence). The CDR3 loop reads CASSPTGAHGYTF. In DNA form, the CDR3 reads TGTGCCAGCAGTCCGACGGGGGCACATGGCTACACCTTC.

This sequence joins TRBV7-9 and TRBJ2-3, with TRBD1 matching over 7 bases. V lost 1 base, J lost 8 bases, and 6 bases stayed unmatched. This CDR3 spans 14 amino acids. CDR1 and CDR2 (germline): SEHNR, FQNEAQ (reference sequence). CDR3 in amino acids: CASSLVTGQGTQYF. The CDR3 DNA sequence: TGTGCCAGCAGCTTAGTGACAGGGCAGGGTACGCAGTATTTT.